This T cell receptor beta chain was identified in a study of blood T cell repertoires in COVID-19. The CDR3 has 16 amino acids. The junction had 5 bases not matched to a gene; V was cut back by 4 bases and J by 5 bases. CDR1 MDHEN and CDR2 SYDVKM come from the germline V gene. Sequenced by immunoSEQ multiplex PCR; TCRdb stores in-frame clones only, minus some. The table has some 170,000 clones, 87% seen once. The origin of this receptor is a woman aged 45-59 years with acute or convalescent COVID-19. The specimen sequenced was peripheral blood. This rearrangement joins TRBV28 to TRBJ2-5, with 15 bases that match TRBD2. The CDR3 reads CASSYGTSGRTETQYF. The DNA of the CDR3 is TGTGCCAGCAGTTATGGGACTAGCGGGAGGACGGAGACCCAGTACTTC.